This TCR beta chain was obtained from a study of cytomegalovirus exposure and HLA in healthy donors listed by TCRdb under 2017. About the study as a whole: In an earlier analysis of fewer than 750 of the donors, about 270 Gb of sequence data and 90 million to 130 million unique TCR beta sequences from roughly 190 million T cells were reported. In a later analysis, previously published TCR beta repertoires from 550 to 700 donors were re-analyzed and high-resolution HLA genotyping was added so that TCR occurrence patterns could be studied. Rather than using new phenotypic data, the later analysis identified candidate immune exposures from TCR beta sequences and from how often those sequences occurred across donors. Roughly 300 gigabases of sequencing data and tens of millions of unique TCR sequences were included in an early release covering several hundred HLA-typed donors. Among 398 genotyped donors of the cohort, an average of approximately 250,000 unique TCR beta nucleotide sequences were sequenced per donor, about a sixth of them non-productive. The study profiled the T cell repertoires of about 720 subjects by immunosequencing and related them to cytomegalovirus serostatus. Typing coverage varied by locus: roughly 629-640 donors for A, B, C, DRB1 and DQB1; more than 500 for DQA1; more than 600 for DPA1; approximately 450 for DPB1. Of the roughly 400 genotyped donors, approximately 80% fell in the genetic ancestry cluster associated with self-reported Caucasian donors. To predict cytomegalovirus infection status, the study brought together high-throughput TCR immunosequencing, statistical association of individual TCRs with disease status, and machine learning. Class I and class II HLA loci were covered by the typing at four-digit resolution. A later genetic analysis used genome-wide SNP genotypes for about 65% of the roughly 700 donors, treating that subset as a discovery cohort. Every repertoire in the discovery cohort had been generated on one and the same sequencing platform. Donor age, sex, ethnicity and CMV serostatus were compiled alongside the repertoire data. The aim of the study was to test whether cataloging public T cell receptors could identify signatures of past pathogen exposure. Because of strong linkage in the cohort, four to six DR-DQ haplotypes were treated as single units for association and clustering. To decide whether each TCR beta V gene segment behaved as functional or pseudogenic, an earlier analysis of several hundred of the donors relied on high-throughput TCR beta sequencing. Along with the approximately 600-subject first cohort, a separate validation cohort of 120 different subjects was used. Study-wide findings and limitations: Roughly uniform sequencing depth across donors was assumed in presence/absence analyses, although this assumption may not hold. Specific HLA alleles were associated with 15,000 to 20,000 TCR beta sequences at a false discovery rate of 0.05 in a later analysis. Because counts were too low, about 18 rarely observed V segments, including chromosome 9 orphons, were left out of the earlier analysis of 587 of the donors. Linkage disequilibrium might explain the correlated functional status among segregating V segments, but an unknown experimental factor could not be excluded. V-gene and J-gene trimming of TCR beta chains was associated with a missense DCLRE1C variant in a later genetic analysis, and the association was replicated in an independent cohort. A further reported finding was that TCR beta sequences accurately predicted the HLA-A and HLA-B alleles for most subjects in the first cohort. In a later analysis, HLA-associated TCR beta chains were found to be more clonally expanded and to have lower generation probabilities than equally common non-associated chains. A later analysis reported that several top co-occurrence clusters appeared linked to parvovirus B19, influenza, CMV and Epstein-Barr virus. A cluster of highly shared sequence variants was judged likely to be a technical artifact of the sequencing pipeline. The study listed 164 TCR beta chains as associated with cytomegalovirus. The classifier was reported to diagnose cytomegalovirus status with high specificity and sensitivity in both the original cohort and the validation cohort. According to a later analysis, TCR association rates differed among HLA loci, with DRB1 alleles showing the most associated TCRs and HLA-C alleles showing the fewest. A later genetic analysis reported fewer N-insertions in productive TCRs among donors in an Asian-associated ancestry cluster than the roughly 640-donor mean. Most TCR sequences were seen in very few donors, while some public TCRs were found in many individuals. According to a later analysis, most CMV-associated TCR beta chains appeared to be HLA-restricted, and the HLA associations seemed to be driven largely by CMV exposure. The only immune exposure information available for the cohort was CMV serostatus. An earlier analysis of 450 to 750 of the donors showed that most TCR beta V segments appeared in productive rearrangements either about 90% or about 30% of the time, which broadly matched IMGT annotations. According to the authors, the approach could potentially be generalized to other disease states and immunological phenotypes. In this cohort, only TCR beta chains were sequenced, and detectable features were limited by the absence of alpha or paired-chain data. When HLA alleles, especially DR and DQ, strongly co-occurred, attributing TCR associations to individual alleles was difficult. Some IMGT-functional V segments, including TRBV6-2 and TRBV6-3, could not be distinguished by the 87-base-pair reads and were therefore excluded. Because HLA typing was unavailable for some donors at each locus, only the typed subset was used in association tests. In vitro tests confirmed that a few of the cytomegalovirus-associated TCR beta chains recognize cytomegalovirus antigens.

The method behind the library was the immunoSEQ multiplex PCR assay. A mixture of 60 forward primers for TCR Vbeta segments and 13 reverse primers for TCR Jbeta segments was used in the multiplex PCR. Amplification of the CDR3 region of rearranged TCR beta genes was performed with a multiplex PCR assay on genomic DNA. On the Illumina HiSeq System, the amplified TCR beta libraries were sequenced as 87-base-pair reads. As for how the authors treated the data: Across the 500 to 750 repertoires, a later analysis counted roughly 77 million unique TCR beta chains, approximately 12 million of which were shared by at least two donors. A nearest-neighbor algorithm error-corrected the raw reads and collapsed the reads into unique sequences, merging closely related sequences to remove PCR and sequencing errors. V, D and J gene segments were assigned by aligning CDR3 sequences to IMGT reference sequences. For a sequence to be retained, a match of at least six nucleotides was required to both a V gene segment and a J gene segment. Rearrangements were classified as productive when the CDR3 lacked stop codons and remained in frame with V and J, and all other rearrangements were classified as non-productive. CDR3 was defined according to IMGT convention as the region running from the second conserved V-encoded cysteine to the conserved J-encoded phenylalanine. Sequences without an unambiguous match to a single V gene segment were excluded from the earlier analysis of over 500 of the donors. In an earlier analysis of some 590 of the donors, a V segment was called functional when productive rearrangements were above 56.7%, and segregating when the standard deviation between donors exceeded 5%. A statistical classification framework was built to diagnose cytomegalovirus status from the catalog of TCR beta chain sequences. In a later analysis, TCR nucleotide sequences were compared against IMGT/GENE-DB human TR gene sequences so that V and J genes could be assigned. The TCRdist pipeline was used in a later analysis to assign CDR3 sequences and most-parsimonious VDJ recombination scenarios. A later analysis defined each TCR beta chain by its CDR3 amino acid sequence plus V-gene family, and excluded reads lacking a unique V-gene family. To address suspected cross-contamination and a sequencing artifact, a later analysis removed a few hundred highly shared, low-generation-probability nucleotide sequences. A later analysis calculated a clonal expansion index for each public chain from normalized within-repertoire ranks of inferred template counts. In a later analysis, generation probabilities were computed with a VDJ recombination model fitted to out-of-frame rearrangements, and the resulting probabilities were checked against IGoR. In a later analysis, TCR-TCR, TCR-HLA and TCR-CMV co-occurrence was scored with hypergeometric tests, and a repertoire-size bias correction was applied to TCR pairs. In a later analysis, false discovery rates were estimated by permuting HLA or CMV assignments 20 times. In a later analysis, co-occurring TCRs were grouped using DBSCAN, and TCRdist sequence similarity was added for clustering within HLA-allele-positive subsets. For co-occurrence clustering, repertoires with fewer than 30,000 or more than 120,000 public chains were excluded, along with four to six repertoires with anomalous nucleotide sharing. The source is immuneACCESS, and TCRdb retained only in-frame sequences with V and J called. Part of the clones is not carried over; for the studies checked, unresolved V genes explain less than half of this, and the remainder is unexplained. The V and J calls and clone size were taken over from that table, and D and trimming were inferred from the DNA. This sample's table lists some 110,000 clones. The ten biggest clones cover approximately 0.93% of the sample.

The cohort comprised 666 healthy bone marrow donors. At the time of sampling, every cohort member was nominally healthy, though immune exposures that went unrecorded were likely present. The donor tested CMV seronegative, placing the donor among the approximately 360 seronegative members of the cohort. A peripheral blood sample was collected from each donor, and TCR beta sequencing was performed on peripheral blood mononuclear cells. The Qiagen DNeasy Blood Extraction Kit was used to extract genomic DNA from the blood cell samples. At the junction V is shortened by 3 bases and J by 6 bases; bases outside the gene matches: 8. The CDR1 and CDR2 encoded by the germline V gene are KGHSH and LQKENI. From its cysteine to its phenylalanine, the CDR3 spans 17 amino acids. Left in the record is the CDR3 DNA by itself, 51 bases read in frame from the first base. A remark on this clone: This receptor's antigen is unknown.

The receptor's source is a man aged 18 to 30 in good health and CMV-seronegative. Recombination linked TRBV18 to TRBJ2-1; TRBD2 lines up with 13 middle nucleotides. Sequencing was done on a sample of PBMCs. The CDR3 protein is CASSPEEGLAGVNEQFF. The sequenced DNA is TGTGCCAGCTCACCGGAAGAAGGACTAGCGGGAGTCAATGAGCAGTTCTTC.